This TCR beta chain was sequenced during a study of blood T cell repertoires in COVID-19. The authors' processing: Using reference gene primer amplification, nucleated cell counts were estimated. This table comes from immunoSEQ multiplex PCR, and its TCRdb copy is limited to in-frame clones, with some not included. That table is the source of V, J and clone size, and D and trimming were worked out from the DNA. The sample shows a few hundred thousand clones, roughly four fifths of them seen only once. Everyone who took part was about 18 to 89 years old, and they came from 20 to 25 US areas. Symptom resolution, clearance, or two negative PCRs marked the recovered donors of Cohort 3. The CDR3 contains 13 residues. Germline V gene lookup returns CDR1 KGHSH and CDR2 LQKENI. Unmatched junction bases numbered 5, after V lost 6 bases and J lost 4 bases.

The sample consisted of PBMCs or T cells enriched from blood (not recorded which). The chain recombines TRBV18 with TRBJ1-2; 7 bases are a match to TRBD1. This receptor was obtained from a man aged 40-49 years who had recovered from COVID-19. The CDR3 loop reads CASSQGGFYGYTF. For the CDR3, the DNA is TGTGCCAGCTCGCAAGGGGGCTTCTATGGCTACACCTTC.